This record concerns one T cell receptor beta chain sequence. These data come from a study of technical replicates of blood from a handful of donors. Clones were sequenced by immunoSEQ multiplex PCR, and TCRdb holds only the in-frame ones, with some missing. The sample includes roughly 72,000 clones, just under 95% seen only once; the top ten take about 0.4%. CDR3 size: 13 residues. V gave up 8 bases and J gave up 6 bases; unmatched junction bases: 6. Germline lookup yields CDR1 MDHEN and CDR2 SYDVKM. Material: T cells isolated from PBMCs. V is TRBV28 and J is TRBJ2-1, with TRBD2 matching over 8 bases. The sequence came from a human donor in good health. CDR3 sequence: CASCWTSLNEQFF. CDR3 bases: TGTGCCAGCTGTTGGACTAGCCTCAATGAGCAGTTCTTC.